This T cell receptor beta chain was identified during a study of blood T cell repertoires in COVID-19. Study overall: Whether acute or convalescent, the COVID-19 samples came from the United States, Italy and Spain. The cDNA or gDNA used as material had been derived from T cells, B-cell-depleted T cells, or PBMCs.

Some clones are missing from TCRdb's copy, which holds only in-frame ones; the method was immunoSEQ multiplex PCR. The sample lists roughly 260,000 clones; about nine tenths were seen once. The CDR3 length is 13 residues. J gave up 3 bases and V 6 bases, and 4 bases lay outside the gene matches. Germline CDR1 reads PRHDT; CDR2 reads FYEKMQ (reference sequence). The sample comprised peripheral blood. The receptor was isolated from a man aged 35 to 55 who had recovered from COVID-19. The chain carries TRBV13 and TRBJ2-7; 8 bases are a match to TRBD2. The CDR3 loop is CASSSGTSYEQYF. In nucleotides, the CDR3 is TGTGCCAGCAGTTCCGGGACTAGCTACGAGCAGTACTTC.